The 2 T cell receptor beta chains below were found in one sample sequenced in a study of regulatory T cells in long-lasting Graves disease. The time point here: newly diagnosed GD, antithyroid drugs for less than 3 months. TCR sequences were obtained from RNA taken from PBMCs. Investigators prepared the TCR beta libraries by applying iRepertoire HTBI primers and Arm-PCR of CDR3 regions. TCRdb ran MiXCR on the multiplex PCR reads and lists one entry per CDR3 protein. Among approximately 400,000 distinct CDR3 sequences listed, around a sixth were seen once. Material: peripheral blood mononuclear cells (PBMCs), obtained at new diagnosis, from a patient treated with antithyroid drugs. The receptor source for this set is a female donor with Graves disease.

At least ten counts were recorded for this clonotype. The chain recombines TRBV5-1 with TRBJ2-3, with 7 bases that match TRBD1. Per germline, CDR1 SGHRS and CDR2 YFSETQ. The CDR3 consists of 16 residues. Trimming removed 0 bases from V and 6 bases from J; junction bases left unmatched: 10. CDR3 nucleotide sequence: TGCGCCAGCAGCTTGGGTCCCCACAGGGGTGGGGATACGCAGTATTTT. Protein product: CASSLGPHRGGDTQYF.

Many counts were recorded for this clonotype. The junction differs from germline at one of its ends, possibly a read error. The chain is built from TRBV7-2 and TRBJ2-7, with D uncertain. Germline CDR1 reads SGHTA; CDR2 reads FQGNSA. The CDR3 has 13 amino acids. DNA of the CDR3: TGTGCCAGCAGCTTAGATTCGCTGGGGTCGAAGAAGTTC. It specifies CASSLDSLGSKKF.